The rows below give T cell receptor beta chains drawn from one sample of a study of T cell repertoires in cytomegalovirus infection. Each CDR3 protein gets one entry after TCRdb re-called the reads with MiXCR. This table has approximately 240,000 distinct CDR3 sequences, more than 9% appearing once. Specimen: PBMCs. The source of these receptors is a human donor in good health (CMV status not recorded). Some clones in this sample may be carry-over from other donors' samples. CDR3s include the opening cysteine and the closing phenylalanine or tryptophan.

TRBV10-3	TRBJ2-2	CAIRAGTENTGELFF
TRBV11-2	TRBJ2-3	CASSFQRLGDTQYF
TRBV6-1	TRBJ2-3	CASSELVGDTDTQYF
TRBV7-8	TRBJ2-5	CASSSGTGRGETQYF
TRBV6-1	TRBJ2-7	CASRDSAGKGHEQYF
TRBV11-2	TRBJ2-1	CASSLPGEGREQFF
TRBV20-1	TRBJ1-1	CSNHRRRRNTEAFF
TRBV20-1	TRBJ2-7	CSARGQTGGRYEQYF
TRBV6-6	TRBJ1-5	CASSPILTGTHQPQHF
TRBV15	TRBJ2-7	CATSRDSTESYEQYF
TRBV2	TRBJ2-4	CASGTSGENIQYF
TRBV19	TRBJ1-1	CASRRTGPGTEAFF
TRBV19	TRBJ1-5	CASSIEYGQGGQPQHF
TRBV7-9	TRBJ2-3	CASSLVVPGADTQYF
TRBV6-6	TRBJ2-3	CASSYSITGQLKKTDTQYF
TRBV27	TRBJ2-7	CASRPRTGLNHEQYF
TRBV12-3/TRBV12-4	TRBJ1-2	CASSLQGLGGYTF
TRBV28	TRBJ1-2	CASSRPGLPYGYTF
TRBV12-3/TRBV12-4	TRBJ2-1	CASHRSSGAPYNEQFF
TRBV7-2	TRBJ2-7	CASGVGGNSYEQYF
TRBV2	TRBJ2-1	CASTRGESYNEQFF
TRBV14	TRBJ1-2	CASSQVGTSGYTF
TRBV19	TRBJ2-2	CASREWTGGDTGELFF
TRBV12-3/TRBV12-4	TRBJ2-5	CASNFLAGGETQYF
TRBV24-1	TRBJ2-3	CATSEDTGTDTQYF
TRBV7-2	TRBJ1-1	CASSFAGGDTEAFF
TRBV7-2	TRBJ1-3	CASSLAPGTAYGNTIYF
TRBV5-4	TRBJ1-2	CASSEPIIQGSYGYTF
TRBV7-2	TRBJ2-4	CASSPRQGNIQYF
TRBV7-2	TRBJ2-5	CASSWTVIQETQYF
TRBV11-2	TRBJ2-3	CASSSPTETDTQYF
TRBV6-2/TRBV6-3	TRBJ2-7	CASSPSGAQSYEQYF
TRBV7-2	TRBJ1-6	CASSLAAGRYNSPLHF
TRBV11-2	TRBJ2-7	CASSYTVTGGSYEQYF
TRBV30	TRBJ2-7	CAWSEGLAYEQYF
TRBV6-2/TRBV6-3	TRBJ2-3	CASSSLGGETDTQYF
TRBV6-8	TRBJ2-1	CASSPHRGAGGRSYNEQFF
TRBV5-1	TRBJ2-7	CASSLVGGGYEQYF
TRBV11-3	TRBJ2-5	CASSYGASRVQETQYF
TRBV7-2	TRBJ1-2	CASSSGVDPIAVSYTF
TRBV3-1	TRBJ1-5	CASSPGTGGGNQPQHF
TRBV12-5	TRBJ2-1	CASGWGQGAYYNEQFF
TRBV12-5	TRBJ2-3	CASAADQRTDTQYF
TRBV7-2	TRBJ2-6	CASSFGESGANVLTF
TRBV7-9	TRBJ2-7	CASSLSGYEQYF
TRBV10-3	TRBJ2-7	CAISDRDSLSYEQYF
TRBV7-2	TRBJ1-2	CASSLDPGGVGGYTF
TRBV12-3/TRBV12-4	TRBJ2-5	CASRTGTAGQETQYF
TRBV7-2	TRBJ2-7	CASSSPTSGRSYEQYF